This T cell receptor (beta chain) was documented in a study of OX40 agonist ivuxolimab in advanced cancers. Germline CDR1 is GTSNPN and CDR2 is SVGIG (reference sequence). There are 15 residues in the CDR3. The V gene lost 1 base and the J gene lost 5 bases, with 15 bases spanning the gap. Using immunoSEQ multiplex PCR, the repertoire was profiled, and TCRdb retains in-frame clones only, with some absent. The table lists 65,000 to 90,000 clones, more than 90% of them singletons. Sequencing was performed on CD4+ or CD8+ T cells sorted from blood, taken in a trial of the OX40 agonist ivuxolimab. The chain links TRBV30 to TRBJ2-4; no clear D gene. This clonotype was sampled from an adult with an advanced solid tumor such as melanoma, head and neck, liver or kidney cancer. CDR3 loop: CAWSALLGSENIQYF. CDR3 sequence (DNA): TGTGCCTGGAGTGCCCTCCTGGGTTCGGAAAACATTCAGTACTTC.